This TCR beta chain was identified in a study of blood T cell repertoires in COVID-19. Study-level information: Sources were T cells, B-cell-depleted T cells, or PBMCs; the material itself was cDNA or gDNA.

Under the authors' procedure: Researchers report that nucleated cell counts were estimated from reference gene primer amplification. TCRdb keeps only in-frame clones here, not all; method: immunoSEQ multiplex PCR. Clone size and V and J calls were adopted from that table, with D and trimming inferred from the DNA. The top ten clones hold 10% to 15% of a sample with about 440,000 clones, around 88% of them seen once. Trimming took 6 bases from V and 0 from J, leaving 6 bases between them. Germline CDR1 reads ENHRY; CDR2 reads SYGVKD. The CDR3 runs to 14 residues. V usage is TRBV10-3 and J usage is TRBJ2-6; D ambiguous. The material sequenced was peripheral blood. This TCR was recovered from a woman in her 50s with COVID-19, enrolled during active disease. CDR3 region: CAISVSSGANVLTF. The DNA of the CDR3 is TGTGCCATCAGCGTCTCCTCTGGGGCCAACGTCCTGACTTTC.